This TCR beta chain appears in the sequencing data of a study of naive and memory T cell subsets (dated by TCRdb to the late 2010s). Context from the whole study: The figure summarizing these samples reported 10 or so blood donors, 7 tuberculin skin test biopsies and 3 saline control biopsies. Usually PCR2 was run as a SYBR Green qPCR and stopped at a set threshold, although low-input samples could use end-point PCR (roughly 6 cycles) instead. Findings and caveats that apply to the study as a whole: The RNA-based method was acknowledged to be potentially sensitive to changes in TCR transcripts with T cell activation and differentiation.

The germline V gene gives CDR1 as SGHRS and CDR2 as YFSETQ. The CDR3 runs 13 residues from the cysteine to the phenylalanine. Only CDR3 DNA remains: 39 bases, in frame from the first base. V is clipped by 4 bases and J by 4 bases, and the sequence between their germline boundaries is 11 bases long. This clonotype has a count of ten or more. The target of this receptor is not known. Base qualities were left out, and no much larger clone turns up one base away. Receptors were amplified or captured by 5' RACE. The ligated cDNA was amplified in four rounds of PCR with nested alpha and beta constant region primers together with the SP2 primer. For the blood and skin samples, TCR RNA was reverse transcribed with SuperScript IV using primers for the alpha and beta constant regions. An oligonucleotide carrying the Illumina SP2 primer and a UMI was ligated to the 3' end of the cDNA by means of T4 RNA ligase 1. The 12-nucleotide UMI consisted of two random hexamers with an eight-base spacer between the hexamers to prevent hairpin formation. From the second PCR onward, TCR alpha and beta chain libraries were processed separately and dual indexed for multiplexing. After pooling, the indexed libraries were analyzed by capillary electrophoresis and sequenced on either an Illumina MiSeq or NextSeq. To boost base diversity and improve cluster recognition, PhiX DNA at roughly 5-8% was spiked into the libraries. On the authors' methods: UMIs were extracted from read 2 by Demultiplexor and combined with the TCR sequence from read 1, and reads were split according to sample indices. V and J genes and V-J junctions were identified by Decombinator, and each TCR was assigned a five-part identifier that included V and J deletions. UMIs were used by Collapsinator to correct sequencing errors and PCR amplification heterogeneity, so that a UMI-based abundance was obtained for each TCR. CDR3Translator turned identifiers into nucleotide sequence, translated the nucleotide sequence into amino acids, and pulled out CDR3 regions based on terminal motifs. Error-corrected counts of alpha and beta TCRs from blood and skin were compared after being normalized to the amount of input RNA. TCRdb cleaned the public reads at Q25 with fastp, built clones with MiXCR and kept in-frame beta chains. Rows matching on CDR3 protein sequence are summarized as one entry with the most common DNA and genes. TCRdb, rather than the study authors, made the V and J calls. This sample is represented by 30,000 to 40,000 distinct CDR3 sequences; over 15% of them were singletons. 2.6% of the sample belongs to the ten largest clones.

The study described a robust, sensitive protocol for amplifying, sequencing and analyzing TCRs, using 3' ligation of a UMI-containing oligonucleotide to TCR cDNA. For whole blood analysis, about 2.5 ml of peripheral blood was collected from healthy adult volunteers into Tempus tubes, and RNA was extracted following the manufacturer's instructions. Total RNA, without cell sorting, was DNase treated with RQ1 DNase before reverse transcription, targeting about 1 to 1000 ng input. Libraries were prepared from skin biopsies and whole blood to test how robust the pipeline was in samples where T cells are a minority population.

The sequence was collected from a female donor in good health. Recombination connected TRBV5-1 to TRBJ1-2; a tentative D match to TRBD1 spans 5 bases. The CDR3 amino acid sequence is: CASSPAGGYGYTF. The nucleotides are TGCGCCAGCAGCCCAGCGGGGGGCTATGGCTACACCTTC. Full variable domain (CDR3 extended with the reference TRBV5-1 and TRBJ1-2 proteins): KAGVTQTPRYLIKTRGQQVTLSCSPISGHRSVSWYQQTPGQGLQFLFEYFSETQRNKGNFPGRFSGRQFSNSRSEMNVSTLELGDSALYLCASSPAGGYGYTFGSGTRLTVV.